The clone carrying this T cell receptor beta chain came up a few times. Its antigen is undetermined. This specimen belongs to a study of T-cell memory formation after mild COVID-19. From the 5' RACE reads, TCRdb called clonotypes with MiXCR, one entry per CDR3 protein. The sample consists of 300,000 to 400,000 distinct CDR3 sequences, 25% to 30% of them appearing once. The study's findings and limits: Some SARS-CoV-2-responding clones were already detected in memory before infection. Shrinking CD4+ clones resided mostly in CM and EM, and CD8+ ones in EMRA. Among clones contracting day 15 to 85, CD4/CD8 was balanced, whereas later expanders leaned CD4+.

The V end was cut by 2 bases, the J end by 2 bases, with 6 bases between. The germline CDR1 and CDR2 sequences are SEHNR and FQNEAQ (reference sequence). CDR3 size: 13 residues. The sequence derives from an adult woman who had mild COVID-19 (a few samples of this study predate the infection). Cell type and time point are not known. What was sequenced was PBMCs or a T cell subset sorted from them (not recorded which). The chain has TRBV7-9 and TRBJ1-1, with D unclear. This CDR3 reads CASSLPVNTEAFF. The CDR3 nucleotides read TGTGCCAGCAGCTTACCAGTCAACACTGAAGCTTTCTTT.